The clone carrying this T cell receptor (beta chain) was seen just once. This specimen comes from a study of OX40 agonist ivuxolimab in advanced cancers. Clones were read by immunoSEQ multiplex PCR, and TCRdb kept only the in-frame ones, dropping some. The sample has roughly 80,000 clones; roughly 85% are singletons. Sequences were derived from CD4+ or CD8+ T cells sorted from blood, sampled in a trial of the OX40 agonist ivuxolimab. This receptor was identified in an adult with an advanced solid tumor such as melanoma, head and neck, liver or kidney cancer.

As DNA, the CDR3 is TGTGCCAGCAGCCCATTAGCGTGGCCCTCTGCCGGGGAGCTGTTTTTT. Protein sequence: CASSPLAWPSAGELFF. V usage is TRBV7-3 and J usage is TRBJ2-2, with D perhaps TRBD2 (5 bases). Germline V gives CDR1 SGHTA, CDR2 FQGTGA. Trimming stripped 5 bases from V and 6 bases from J, with 19 bases between. This CDR3 has 16 amino acids.